These T cell receptor beta chains were read from a single sample in a study of OX40 agonist ivuxolimab in advanced cancers. The protocol was immunoSEQ multiplex PCR, while the TCRdb copy is restricted to in-frame clones and leaves out a portion. The table has 75,000 to 80,000 clones, 94% seen once; the top ten hold over 20%. The sequencing here drew on CD4+ or CD8+ T cells sorted from blood, taken in a trial of the OX40 agonist ivuxolimab. The receptors shown here come from an adult with an advanced solid tumor such as melanoma, head and neck, liver or kidney cancer. Each CDR3 is given with its conserved first and last residue.

J	V	CDR3
TRBJ2-1	TRBV19	CASRETGNEQFF
TRBJ1-2	TRBV2	CASSEAGRGLGSGYTF
TRBJ2-1	TRBV7-6	CASSFSGGRYNNEQFF
TRBJ1-2	TRBV30	CAWNGGPDYGYTF
TRBJ1-1	TRBV19	CASNPHLNTEAFF
TRBJ2-1	TRBV7-9	CASSLVTGGPYNEQFF
TRBJ2-7	TRBV10-2	CASSPGTSGPPYEQYF
TRBJ1-1	TRBV6-5	CASSYRVGNTEAFF
TRBJ2-7	TRBV20-1	CSGWSSYEQYF
TRBJ1-4	TRBV19	CASSIPDIGGLGEKLFF
TRBJ1-4	TRBV28	CASSLSLTTNEKLFF
TRBJ2-1	TRBV14	CASSHDRVYEQFF
TRBJ2-3	TRBV6-5	CASRRLAEDTQYF
TRBJ2-7	TRBV7-6	CASSLAERGAIYEQYF
TRBJ1-3	TRBV15	CATSRDESRALGNTIYF
TRBJ2-2	TRBV11-2	CASTPRRGPNTGELFF
TRBJ2-7	TRBV5-5	CASRTSGQGTSEQYF
TRBJ1-3	TRBV6-6	CASSPTGVGNTIYF
TRBJ1-1	TRBV11-2	CASSLGRQGARLNTEAFF
TRBJ2-7	TRBV29-1	CSVGFTTYEQYF
TRBJ2-7	TRBV13	CASSDRGEYEQYF
TRBJ1-2	TRBV6-6	CASTPVRGVDNYGYTF
TRBJ1-6	TRBV27	CASGENSPLHF
TRBJ2-7	TRBV6-5	CASSEILWEQYF
TRBJ1-2	TRBV19	CASSMTTLYNYGYTF
TRBJ1-5	TRBV19	CASNTGNQPQHF
TRBJ2-1	TRBV27	CASSLQREGIHEQFF
TRBJ1-5	TRBV27	CASSTSRQPQHF
TRBJ1-2	TRBV28	CASSVTSSASYGYTF
TRBJ1-1	TRBV28	CASSLRGTNTEAFF
TRBJ1-2	TRBV6-4	CASSDSTLLTF
TRBJ1-1	TRBV11-1	CASSLARATEAFF
TRBJ1-1	TRBV5-6	CASSPGVGVSEAFF
TRBJ1-1	TRBV9	CASSVGSGQGAEAFF
TRBJ2-7	TRBV6-6	CASSPRDSSYEQYF
TRBJ1-1	TRBV12-5	CASGPGTPNTEAFF
TRBJ1-1	TRBV6-5	CASSYGGSNTEAFF